This T cell receptor beta chain was recovered during a study of blood T cell repertoires in COVID-19. CDR3 length: 17 amino acids. Germline assignment: CDR1 SGHRS and CDR2 YFSETQ. V was pared by 4 bases and J by 0 bases, with 19 bases between. The table came from immunoSEQ multiplex PCR; TCRdb's copy has only in-frame clones and leaves some out. This sample has around 250,000 clones, with almost 85% found just once. Sequencing was done on a sample of peripheral blood. This TCR was recovered from a woman aged 80 or over with acute or convalescent COVID-19. The chain links TRBV5-1 to TRBJ1-1; the D is unclear. The chain's CDR3 is CASSLQVGSRVNTEAFF. CDR3 DNA sequence: TGCGCCAGCAGCCTCCAAGTTGGGTCGCGGGTGAACACTGAAGCTTTCTTT. The whole variable domain, remainder taken from reference TRBV5-1 and TRBJ1-1, is KAGVTQTPRYLIKTRGQQVTLSCSPISGHRSVSWYQQTPGQGLQFLFEYFSETQRNKGNFPGRFSGRQFSNSRSEMNVSTLELGDSALYLCASSLQVGSRVNTEAFFGQGTRLTVV.